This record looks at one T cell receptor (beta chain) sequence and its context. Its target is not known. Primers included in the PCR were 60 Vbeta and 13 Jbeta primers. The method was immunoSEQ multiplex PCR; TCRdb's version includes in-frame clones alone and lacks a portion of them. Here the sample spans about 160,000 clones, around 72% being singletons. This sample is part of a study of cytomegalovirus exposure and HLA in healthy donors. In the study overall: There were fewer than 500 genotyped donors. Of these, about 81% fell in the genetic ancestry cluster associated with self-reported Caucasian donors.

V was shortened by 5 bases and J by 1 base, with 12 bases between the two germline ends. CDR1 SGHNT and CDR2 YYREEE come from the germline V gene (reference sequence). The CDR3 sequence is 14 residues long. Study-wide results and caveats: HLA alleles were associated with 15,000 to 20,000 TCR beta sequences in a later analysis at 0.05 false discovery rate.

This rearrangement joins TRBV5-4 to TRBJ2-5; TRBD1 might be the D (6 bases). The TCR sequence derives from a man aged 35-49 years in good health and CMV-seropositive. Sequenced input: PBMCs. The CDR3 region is CASSTGQTQETQYF. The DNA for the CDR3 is TGTGCCAGCAGTACGGGACAAACCCAAGAGACCCAGTACTTC.